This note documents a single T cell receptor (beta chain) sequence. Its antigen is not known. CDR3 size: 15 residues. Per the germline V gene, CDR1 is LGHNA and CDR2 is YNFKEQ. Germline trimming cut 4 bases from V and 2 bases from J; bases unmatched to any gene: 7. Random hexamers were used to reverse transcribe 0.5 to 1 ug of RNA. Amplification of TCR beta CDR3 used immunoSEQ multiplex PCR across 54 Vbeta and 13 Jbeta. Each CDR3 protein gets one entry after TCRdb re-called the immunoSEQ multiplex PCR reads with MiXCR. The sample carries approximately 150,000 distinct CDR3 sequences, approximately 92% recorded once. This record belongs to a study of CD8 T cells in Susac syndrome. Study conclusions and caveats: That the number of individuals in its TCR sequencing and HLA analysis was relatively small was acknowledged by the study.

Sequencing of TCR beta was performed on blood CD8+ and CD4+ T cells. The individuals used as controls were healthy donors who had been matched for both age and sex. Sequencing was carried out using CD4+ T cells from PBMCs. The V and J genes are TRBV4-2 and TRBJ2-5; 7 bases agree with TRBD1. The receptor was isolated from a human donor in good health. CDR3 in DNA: TGTGCCAGCAGCCCCAGGGGGACGACGCAAGAGACCCAGTACTTC. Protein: CASSPRGTTQETQYF.